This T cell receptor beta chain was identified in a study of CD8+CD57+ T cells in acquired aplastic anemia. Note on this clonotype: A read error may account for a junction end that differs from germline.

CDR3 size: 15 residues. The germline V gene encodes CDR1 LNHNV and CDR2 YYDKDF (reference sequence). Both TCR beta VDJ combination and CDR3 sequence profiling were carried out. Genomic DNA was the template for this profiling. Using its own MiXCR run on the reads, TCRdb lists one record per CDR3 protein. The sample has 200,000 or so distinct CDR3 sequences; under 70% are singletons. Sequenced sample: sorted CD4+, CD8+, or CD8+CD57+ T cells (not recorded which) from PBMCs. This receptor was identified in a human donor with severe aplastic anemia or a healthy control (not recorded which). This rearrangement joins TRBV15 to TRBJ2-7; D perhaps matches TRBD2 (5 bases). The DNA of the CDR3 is TGTGCCACTAGCAGAGAAGCCACGGTAGGAGGCGAGCAGTACTTC. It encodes CATSREATVGGEQYF.